The rows below give T cell receptor beta chains drawn from one sample of a study of identifying expanded T cells in peripheral blood. Method: immunoSEQ multiplex PCR; TCRdb's copy keeps in-frame clones and lacks some. This repertoire shows around 94,000 clones, 85% found once; its top ten account for roughly 4%. Sequencing used blood. These receptor sequences come from a person aged 18-70 years in good health. The CDR3 runs from the conserved cysteine through the conserved F or W. Fields, in order: J gene, D gene, V gene, clone size, CDR3 DNA, CDR3 protein. The D gene is left open where the match is weak. Clone size, where shown, is once, few, many, or a class for clones that have expanded.

>TRBJ2-5|.|TRBV30|.
TGTGCCGCGGACGAGGGGTATGGGACCCAGTACTTC
CAADEGYGTQYF
>TRBJ2-3|TRBD1|TRBV5-5|.
TGTGCCAGCAACCCCTACAGGGGATACACAGATACGCAGTATTTT
CASNPYRGYTDTQYF
>TRBJ2-7|.|TRBV27|.
TGTGCCAGCAGTTTATCCGGGACGGACTACGAGCAGTACTTC
CASSLSGTDYEQYF
>TRBJ1-3|.|TRBV11-2|once
TGTGCCAGCAGCTTAGATCGGTCAAGGACAGATGGAAACACCATATATTTT
CASSLDRSRTDGNTIYF
>TRBJ2-7|TRBD1|TRBV2|.
TGTGCCACCTCCTACAGGGGATACGAGCAGTACTTC
CATSYRGYEQYF
>TRBJ1-1|TRBD1|TRBV12-5|.
TGTGCTAGTGGCTTCAGTTCGGGACAGGGGTCGAACACTGAAGCTTTCTTT
CASGFSSGQGSNTEAFF
>TRBJ1-1|.|TRBV7-9|.
TGTGCCAGCAGCTTTCAAGGAGGGTGGACTGAAGCTTTCTTT
CASSFQGGWTEAFF
>TRBJ2-3|.|TRBV6-6|.
TGTGCCAGCAGTTATATTGCGGCCCGACGTCTAGATACGCAGTATTTT
CASSYIAARRLDTQYF
>TRBJ1-5|.|TRBV23-1|.
TGCGCCAGCGCCCCCGGGACATTTAAAGCGCCCCAGCATTTT
CASAPGTFKAPQHF
>TRBJ1-1|.|TRBV7-2|.
TGTGCCAGCAGCTCCTATCTGGACGAAGCTTTCTTT
CASSSYLDEAFF
>TRBJ1-1|.|TRBV5-6|.
TGTGCCAGCAGCCAGAAGGGGGGCTGGGTCACTGAAGCTTTCTTT
CASSQKGGWVTEAFF
>TRBJ2-6|TRBD1|TRBV5-1|.
TGCGCCAGCAGCTCGGGACAGGGTAGCTCTGGGGCCAACGTCCTGACTTTC
CASSSGQGSSGANVLTF
>TRBJ1-1|.|TRBV7-2|.
TGTGCCAGCAGTCCCCACCTAGCGGTGCAGAACACTGAAGCTTTCTTT
CASSPHLAVQNTEAFF
>TRBJ2-7|.|TRBV19|.
TGTGCCAGTAGTATGGGGGGTTTGTACGAGCAGTACTTC
CASSMGGLYEQYF
>TRBJ1-2|.|TRBV6-5|.
TGTGCCAGCAGTTACTCGGCCAGGCTAAACTATGGCTACACCTTC
CASSYSARLNYGYTF
>TRBJ2-2|TRBD2|TRBV15|.
TGTGCCACCAGCTCCCCGGCGGGGGGCGTTAAGACCGGGGAGCTGTTTTTT
CATSSPAGGVKTGELFF
>TRBJ2-3|TRBD2|TRBV4-3|.
TGCGCCAGCAGCCAAGTCTTAGCGGGGGCCCTCACAGATACGCAGTATTTT
CASSQVLAGALTDTQYF
>TRBJ2-6|.|TRBV7-3|.
TGTGCCAGCAGCGGTAGGCCTGGGGCCAACGTCCTGACTTTC
CASSGRPGANVLTF
>TRBJ1-1|.|TRBV6-5|.
TGTGCCAGCAGCCAAAGTCGTGGAGGTGAAGCTTTCTTT
CASSQSRGGEAFF
>TRBJ1-2|.|TRBV4-3|.
TGCGCCAGCAGCCAAGAGGGGGGGGACGATTATGGCTACACCTTC
CASSQEGGDDYGYTF
>TRBJ1-1|.|TRBV27|.
TGTGCCAGCAGTTCCTCCGGAATGGTGAACACTGAAGCTTTCTTT
CASSSSGMVNTEAFF
>TRBJ2-6|.|TRBV19|.
TGTGCCAGTAGTTTTTGGGCCAACTCTGGGGCCAACGTCCTGACTTTC
CASSFWANSGANVLTF
>TRBJ2-2|.|TRBV6-6|.
TGTGCCAGCAGTCCGAACACCGGGGAGCTGTTTTTT
CASSPNTGELFF
>TRBJ1-6|.|TRBV14|.
TGTGCCAGCAGCCAAGATTTACGGAATTCACCCCTCCACTTT
CASSQDLRNSPLHF
>TRBJ1-6|.|TRBV19|.
TGTGCCAGTAGTACGTCGGCGGGTTCACCCCTCCACTTT
CASSTSAGSPLHF
>TRBJ2-1|TRBD2|TRBV11-2|.
TGTGCCAGCAGCAGGGCCACTAGCGGGCCGAATGAGCAGTTCTTC
CASSRATSGPNEQFF
>TRBJ2-1|.|TRBV7-2|.
TGTGCCAGCAGCTTAAACCCAGGGCGGAATGAGCAGTTCTTC
CASSLNPGRNEQFF
>TRBJ1-1|.|TRBV29-1|.
TGCAGCGTTGCAAGGGCCGGACTTAACACTGAAGCTTTCTTT
CSVARAGLNTEAFF
>TRBJ2-1|TRBD1|TRBV7-6|.
TGTGCCAGCAGCTTAGCGGACAGGGGGAATGAGCAGTTCTTC
CASSLADRGNEQFF
>TRBJ1-5|TRBD1|TRBV10-3|.
TGTGCCATCAGTGAGCCGGGACAGGGTCTAGGAAATCAGCCCCAGCATTTT
CAISEPGQGLGNQPQHF
>TRBJ2-3|TRBD1|TRBV4-1|.
TGCGCCAGCAGCCAACTCGGACAGGGGATGGCAGATACGCAGTATTTT
CASSQLGQGMADTQYF
>TRBJ1-1|.|TRBV9|.
TGTGCCAGCAGCGTAGCGCTCAACACTGAAGCTTTCTTT
CASSVALNTEAFF
>TRBJ1-4|.|TRBV7-7|.
TGTGCCAGCAGCTTTAACAGTAATGAAAAACTGTTTTTT
CASSFNSNEKLFF
>TRBJ2-6|.|TRBV2|.
TGTGCCAGCACAGACAGAGTACCGGGGGCCTCTGGGGCCAACGTCCTGACTTTC
CASTDRVPGASGANVLTF
>TRBJ2-7|.|TRBV7-9|.
TGTGCCAGCAGGGGTTCCCACGAGCAGTACTTC
CASRGSHEQYF
>TRBJ2-3|.|TRBV30|.
TGTGCCTGGAGTGTGCTAAGCACAGATACGCAGTATTTT
CAWSVLSTDTQYF
>TRBJ2-5|TRBD1|TRBV4-3|.
TGCGCCAGCAGCCAAGATCCGACCGGACAGGGAGAGACCCAGTACTTC
CASSQDPTGQGETQYF
>TRBJ2-7|.|TRBV6-5|.
TGTGCCAGCAGAGCCTCCAGGGGCTCCTACGAGCAGTACTTC
CASRASRGSYEQYF
>TRBJ1-2|.|TRBV7-9|.
TGTGCCAGCAGCCCCGGGAGGAGGGTCCTCGACTATGGCTACACCTTC
CASSPGRRVLDYGYTF
>TRBJ2-7|TRBD1|TRBV7-2|.
TGTGCCAGCAGCTTGGAGGGACAGGGGCGCGCGCAGCAGTACTTC
CASSLEGQGRAQQYF
>TRBJ2-1|.|TRBV7-3|.
TGTGCCAGCAGCAACGACGTTAGCTCCTACAATGAGCAGTTCTTC
CASSNDVSSYNEQFF
>TRBJ1-2|TRBD1|TRBV6-5|.
TGTGCCAGCAGGCTTACAGGGGATGGCTACACCTTC
CASRLTGDGYTF